The next 5 T cell receptor beta chains were all read from a single sample in a study of post-analysis software for immune sequencing data. Study-wide results and caveats: Controls had lower frequencies than patients of roughly five TRBV segments, which included TRBV5-6, TRBV5-1 and TRBV20-1.

Built from TCR beta cDNA, the libraries had unique molecular identifiers in them. TCRdb called the PCR reads again in MiXCR, with one record for every CDR3 protein. The sample has 650,000 to 850,000 distinct CDR3 sequences, more than 45% seen once. No antigen has been assigned to these receptors. The sequencing sample was made of blood. All receptors come from a girl aged 5-17 years with multiple sclerosis.

The chain uses TRBV6-5 and TRBJ2-3, with D possibly being TRBD1 or TRBD2 (5 bases each). Germline-derived CDR1 and CDR2 are MNHEY and SVGAGI. This CDR3 is built from 16 residues. With 6 bases removed from V and 5 bases from J, the gap between germline ends came to 21 bases. CDR3 nucleotides: TGTGCCAGCAGAGGTATTGAGCGGCCAGGGTTAGATACGCAGTATTTT. It codes for CASRGIERPGLDTQYF.

J is TRBJ1-4 and V is TRBV7-9, with 7 bases fitting TRBD1. This CDR3 contains 15 residues. CDR1 SEHNR and CDR2 FQNEAQ come from the germline V gene (reference sequence). V trimming: 5 bases; J trimming: 5 bases; junction bases outside the gene matches: 8. Here the CDR3 reads CASSETGNGNEKLFF. CDR3 in DNA: TGTGCCAGCAGCGAGACAGGGAATGGAAATGAAAAACTGTTTTTT. Variable domain in full (rest from reference TRBV7-9 and TRBJ1-4): DTGVSQNPRHKITKRGQNVTFRCDPISEHNRLYWYRQTLGQGPEFLTYFQNEAQLEKSRLLSDRFSAERPKGSFSTLEIQRTEQGDSAMYLCASSETGNGNEKLFFGSGTQLSVL.

V usage is TRBV11-2 and J usage is TRBJ2-1; a weak D match, TRBD2 (5 bases). CDR1 is SGHAT and CDR2 is FQNNGV in the germline V gene. Trimming pared 1 base from V and 0 bases from J, leaving 16 bases between. The CDR3 is made up of 18 amino acids. CDR3 region: CASSLGGASWGSYNEQFF. The DNA of the CDR3 is TGTGCCAGCAGCTTAGGGGGAGCTAGCTGGGGCTCCTACAATGAGCAGTTCTTC.

The CDR3 bases are TGTGCCAGCAGCGCTCGGGATCTCAGTGAGCAGTACTTC. This translates into CASSARDLSEQYF. The chain combines TRBV9 with TRBJ2-5, with D perhaps matching TRBD2 (5 bases). Trimming left V 3 bases short and J 11 bases short, with 17 bases between. The CDR3 runs to 13 residues. Germline V CDR1 and CDR2: SGDLS, YYNGEE.

A few counts support this clonotype. V and J are TRBV6-6 and TRBJ1-2, with TRBD1 as a possible D gene (5 bases). The V and J ends lost 7 bases and 8 bases respectively, with 14 bases between them. CDR3 length: 12 amino acids. CDR1 MNHNY and CDR2 SVGAGI come from the germline V gene (reference sequence). CDR3 in DNA: TGTGCCAGCACCGTCAGGGATTGGGGCTACACCTTC. Its protein is CASTVRDWGYTF.